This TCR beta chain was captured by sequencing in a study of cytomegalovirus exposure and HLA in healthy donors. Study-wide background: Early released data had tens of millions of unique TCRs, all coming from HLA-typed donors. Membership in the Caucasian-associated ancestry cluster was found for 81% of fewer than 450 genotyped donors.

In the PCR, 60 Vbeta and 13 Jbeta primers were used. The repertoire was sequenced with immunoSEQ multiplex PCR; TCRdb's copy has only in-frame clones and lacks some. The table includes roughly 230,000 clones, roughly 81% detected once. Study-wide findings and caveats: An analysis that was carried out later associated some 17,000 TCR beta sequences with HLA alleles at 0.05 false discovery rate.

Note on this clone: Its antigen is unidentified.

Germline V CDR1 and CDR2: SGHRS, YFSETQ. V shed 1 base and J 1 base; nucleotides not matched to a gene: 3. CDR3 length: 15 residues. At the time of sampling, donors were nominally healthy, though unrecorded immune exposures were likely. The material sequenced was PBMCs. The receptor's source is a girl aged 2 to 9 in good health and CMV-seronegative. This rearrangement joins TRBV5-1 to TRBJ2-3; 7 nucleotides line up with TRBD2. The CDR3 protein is CASSLLRGGTDTQYF. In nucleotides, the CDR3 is TGCGCCAGCAGCTTGTTACGGGGGGGCACAGATACGCAGTATTTT. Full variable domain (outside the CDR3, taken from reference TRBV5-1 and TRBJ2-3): KAGVTQTPRYLIKTRGQQVTLSCSPISGHRSVSWYQQTPGQGLQFLFEYFSETQRNKGNFPGRFSGRQFSNSRSEMNVSTLELGDSALYLCASSLLRGGTDTQYFGPGTRLTVL.